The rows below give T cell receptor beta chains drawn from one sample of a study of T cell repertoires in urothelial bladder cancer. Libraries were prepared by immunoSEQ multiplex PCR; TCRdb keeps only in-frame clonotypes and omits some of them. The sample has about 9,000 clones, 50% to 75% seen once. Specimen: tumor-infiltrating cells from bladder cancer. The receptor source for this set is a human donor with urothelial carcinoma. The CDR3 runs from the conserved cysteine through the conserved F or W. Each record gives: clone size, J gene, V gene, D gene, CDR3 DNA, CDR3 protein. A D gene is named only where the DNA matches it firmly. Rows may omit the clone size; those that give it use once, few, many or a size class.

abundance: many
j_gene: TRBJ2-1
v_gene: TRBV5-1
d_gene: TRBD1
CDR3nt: TGCGCCAGCAGCTGGACAGGTGGTAATGAGCAGTTCTTC
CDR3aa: CASSWTGGNEQFF

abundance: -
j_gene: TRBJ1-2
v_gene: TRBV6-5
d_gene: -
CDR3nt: TGTGCCAGCAGTGGCCAGCGGGCCGGGGACTACGGCTACACCTTC
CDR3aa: CASSGQRAGDYGYTF

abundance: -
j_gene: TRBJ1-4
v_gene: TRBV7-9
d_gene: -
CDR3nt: TGTGCCAGCAGCTTAAGGCAGCCTAAGGATGAAAAACTGTTTTTT
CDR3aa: CASSLRQPKDEKLFF

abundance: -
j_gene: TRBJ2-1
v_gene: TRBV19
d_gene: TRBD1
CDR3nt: TGTGCCAGTAGTATAGATGCGTGGACAGGACAATCCTACAATGAGCAGTTCTTC
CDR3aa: CASSIDAWTGQSYNEQFF

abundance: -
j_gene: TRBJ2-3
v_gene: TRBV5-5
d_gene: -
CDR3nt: TGTGCCAGCAGCCACGGAGGGGGAGCAACAGGGCCGACAGATACGCAGTATTTT
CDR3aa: CASSHGGGATGPTDTQYF

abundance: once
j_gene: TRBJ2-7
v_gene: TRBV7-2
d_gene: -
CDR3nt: TGTGCCAGCAGCTTAGACCCGGGAAACCAATACGAGCAGTACTTC
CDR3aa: CASSLDPGNQYEQYF

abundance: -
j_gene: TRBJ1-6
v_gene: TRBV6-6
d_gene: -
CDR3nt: TGTGCCAGCAGTTACCAGGGGAATAATTCACCCCTCCACTTT
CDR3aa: CASSYQGNNSPLHF

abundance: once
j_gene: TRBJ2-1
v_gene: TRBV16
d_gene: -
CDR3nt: TGTGCCAGCAGCCCCCGGCTGAGCTCCTACAATGAGCAGTTCTTC
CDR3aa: CASSPRLSSYNEQFF

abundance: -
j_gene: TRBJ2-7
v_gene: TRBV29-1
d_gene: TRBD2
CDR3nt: TGCAGCGTAGAACGTCGCGGGGGAGTAGAGCAGTACTTC
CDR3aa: CSVERRGGVEQYF

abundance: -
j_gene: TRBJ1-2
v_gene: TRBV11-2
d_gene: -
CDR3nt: TGTGCCAGCAGCTTAGGCCGCGAGGATCCAAACTATGGCTACACCTTC
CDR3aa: CASSLGREDPNYGYTF

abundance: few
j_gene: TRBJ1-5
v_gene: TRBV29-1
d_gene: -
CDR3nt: TGCAGCGTTGGTGAACAGAGCAATCAGCCCCAGCATTTT
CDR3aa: CSVGEQSNQPQHF

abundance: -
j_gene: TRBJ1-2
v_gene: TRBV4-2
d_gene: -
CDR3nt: TGTGCCAGCAGCCCTGAGGGGAGCAACTATGGCTACACCTTC
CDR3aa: CASSPEGSNYGYTF

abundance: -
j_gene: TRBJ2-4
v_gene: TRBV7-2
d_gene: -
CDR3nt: TGTGCCAGCAGCTTTACTCCTCTAGCCAAAAACATTCAGTACTTC
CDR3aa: CASSFTPLAKNIQYF

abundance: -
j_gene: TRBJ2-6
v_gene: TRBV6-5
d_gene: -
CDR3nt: TGTGCCAGCAGGGGGGGCGGTGGGGCCAACGTCCTGACTTTC
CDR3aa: CASRGGGGANVLTF

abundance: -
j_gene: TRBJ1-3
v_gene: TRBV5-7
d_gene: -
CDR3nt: TGTGCCAGCAGCCCCGGTCCATACACTCCTTACTCTGGAAACACCATATATTTT
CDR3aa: CASSPGPYTPYSGNTIYF

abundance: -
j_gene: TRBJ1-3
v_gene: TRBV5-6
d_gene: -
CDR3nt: TGTGCCAGCAGCCTTATATCAGGGGAGGCTGGAAACACCATATATTTT
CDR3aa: CASSLISGEAGNTIYF

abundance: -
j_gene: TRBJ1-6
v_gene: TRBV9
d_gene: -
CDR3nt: TGTGCCAGCAGCCCAGGGGCCAGGGCCTATAATTCACCCCTCCACTTT
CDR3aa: CASSPGARAYNSPLHF

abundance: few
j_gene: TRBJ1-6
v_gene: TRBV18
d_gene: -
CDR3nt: TGTGCCAGCTCACCACCCACAGGGTGGAATTCACCCCTCCACTTT
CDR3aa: CASSPPTGWNSPLHF

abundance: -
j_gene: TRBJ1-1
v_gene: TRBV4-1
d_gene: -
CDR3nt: TGCGCCAGCAGCCAAGATCGGGGGGCTGGCCTGAGGGCTTTCTTT
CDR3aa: CASSQDRGAGLRAFF

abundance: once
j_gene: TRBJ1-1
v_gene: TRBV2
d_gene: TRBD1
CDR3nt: TGTGCCAGCAGTCCCGACAGGGGCACTGAAGCTTTCTTT
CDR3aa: CASSPDRGTEAFF

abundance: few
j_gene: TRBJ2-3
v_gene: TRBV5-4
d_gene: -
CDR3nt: TGTGCCAGCAGGCCAACCGGGACACCCACAGATACGCAGTATTTT
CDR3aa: CASRPTGTPTDTQYF

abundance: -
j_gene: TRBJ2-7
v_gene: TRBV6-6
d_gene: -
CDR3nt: TGTGCCAGCAGTTATGCCTACGAGCAGTACTTC
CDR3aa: CASSYAYEQYF

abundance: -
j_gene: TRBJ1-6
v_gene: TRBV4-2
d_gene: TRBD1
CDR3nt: TGTGCCAGCAGCCAACACCGGGACAGGGGATGGGGGTATAATTCACCCCTCCACTTT
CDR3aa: CASSQHRDRGWGYNSPLHF

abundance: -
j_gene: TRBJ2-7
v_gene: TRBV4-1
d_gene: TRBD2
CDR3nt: TGCGCCAGCAGCCTCGAGATGCTTCCTACTAGCGGAGGAGGGGGCGAGCAGTACTTC
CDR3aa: CASSLEMLPTSGGGGEQYF

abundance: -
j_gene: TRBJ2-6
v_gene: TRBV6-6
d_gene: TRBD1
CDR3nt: TGTGCCAGCAATGACAGGGACTCTGGGGCCAACGTCCTGACTTTC
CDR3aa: CASNDRDSGANVLTF